This T cell receptor (beta chain) is drawn from a study of blood T cell repertoires in COVID-19. For the study at large: COVID-19 samples from acute and convalescent phases originated in the United States, Italy and Spain. Nucleic acid was either cDNA or gDNA, and it came from T cells, B-cell-depleted T cells, or PBMCs.

Authors' processing steps: Quantification of nucleated cells was approximated via reference gene primer amplification. The data were produced by immunoSEQ multiplex PCR, yet TCRdb's version contains in-frame clones alone and is incomplete. Clonal size and the V and J genes are those of that table, whereas D and trimming came from the DNA. The sample yields approximately 300,000 clones, around 88% seen once. The CDR3 is made up of 15 amino acids. CDR1 is SQVTM, CDR2 ANQGSEA, per germline. Trimming at V came to 6 bases and at J to 9 bases, leaving 14 bases not matched to a gene. The sequencing input was peripheral blood. The V and J genes are TRBV29-1 and TRBJ2-7; TRBD2 matches at 13 bases. This TCR derives from a man aged 25-45 years with acute or convalescent COVID-19. Here the CDR3 reads CSVPPGTSGISGQYF. CDR3 nucleotides: TGCAGCGTCCCCCCCGGGACTAGCGGGATAAGCGGGCAGTACTTC.